Listed below are T cell receptor beta chains from one sample, sequenced in a study of human T cells and chemical hapten exposure. Using its own MiXCR run on the 5' RACE reads, TCRdb lists one record per CDR3 protein. The sample holds roughly 81,000 distinct CDR3 sequences; more than 15% are singletons and the top ten take approximately 7%. All receptors come from a female donor in good health. Both conserved end residues are part of each CDR3. The D gene is left open where the match is weak. Clone size is shown for a subset of rows, as once, few, many or a class of expanded clone.

>TRBV20-1|.|few|TRBJ2-4
CSARDPGGEDKNIQYF
TGCAGTGCTAGAGATCCGGGGGGCGAGGACAAAAACATTCAGTACTTC
>TRBV7-9|TRBD1|.|TRBJ2-1
CASVPAGQGPYNEQFF
TGTGCCAGCGTCCCGGCGGGACAGGGCCCCTACAATGAGCAGTTCTTC
>TRBV5-1|TRBD1|.|TRBJ1-6
CASSWDSNSPLHF
TGCGCCAGCAGCTGGGACAGTAATTCACCCCTCCACTTT
>TRBV29-1|TRBD1|few|TRBJ1-1
CSGQRQGAIEAFF
TGCAGCGGACAAAGACAGGGGGCGATTGAAGCTTTCTTT
>TRBV18|.|.|TRBJ2-1
CASSRGTGNEQFF
TGTGCCAGCTCACGAGGGACGGGCAATGAGCAGTTCTTC
>TRBV10-3|TRBD2|few|TRBJ2-3
CAISGASGADTQYF
TGTGCCATCAGTGGTGCTAGCGGGGCCGATACGCAGTATTTT
>TRBV7-9|.|many|TRBJ1-1
CASSTGNTEAFF
TGTGCCAGTTCAACAGGGAACACTGAAGCTTTCTTT
>TRBV3-1|.|.|TRBJ1-5
CASSQGTLAQFNQPQHF
TGTGCCAGCAGCCAAGGGACCCTAGCCCAATTCAATCAGCCCCAGCATTTT
>TRBV4-1|TRBD1|medium-sized|TRBJ2-1
CASSHLGTGSYNEQFF
TGCGCCAGCAGCCATCTAGGGACAGGGTCTTACAATGAGCAGTTCTTC
>TRBV4-1|.|.|TRBJ1-2
CASSQDPAGTYGYTF
TGCGCCAGCAGCCAAGATCCGGCCGGGACCTATGGCTACACCTTC
>TRBV7-6|TRBD2|few|TRBJ2-7
CASSPWREGLEQYF
TGTGCCAGCAGCCCCTGGCGGGAGGGCCTTGAGCAGTACTTC
>TRBV2|.|.|TRBJ2-5
CASSDNRDQETQYF
TGTGCCAGCAGTGATAACAGGGATCAAGAGACCCAGTACTTC
>TRBV20-1|.|few|TRBJ2-1
CSARISGDNEQFF
TGCAGTGCTAGGATATCAGGGGATAATGAGCAGTTCTTC
>TRBV2|.|.|TRBJ2-2
CASRDTGELFF
TGTGCCAGTCGGGACACCGGGGAGCTGTTTTTT
>TRBV20-1|.|few|TRBJ2-3
CSAGDTSLGTDTQYF
TGCAGTGCTGGAGACACTTCCCTTGGCACAGATACGCAGTATTTT
>TRBV7-8|TRBD1|.|TRBJ1-2
CASSPGTGSVGYTF
TGTGCCAGCAGCCCCGGGACAGGGTCTGTTGGCTACACCTTC
>TRBV5-1|.|few|TRBJ2-3
CASSDDINGKGRETDTQYF
TGCGCCAGCAGCGACGACATAAATGGGAAGGGCCGAGAGACAGATACGCAGTATTTT
>TRBV10-3|TRBD2|few|TRBJ2-3
CAIKRGRDTDTQYF
TGTGCCATCAAGCGGGGGCGGGACACAGATACGCAGTATTTT
>TRBV18|TRBD1|many|TRBJ1-2
CASSPGQGVYGYTF
TGTGCCAGCTCTCCGGGACAGGGGGTGTATGGCTACACCTTC
>TRBV6-5|.|few|TRBJ1-1
CASRDPGRTEAFF
TGTGCCAGCCGGGACCCTGGGCGGACTGAAGCTTTCTTT
>TRBV4-1|.|few|TRBJ1-2
CASSPRLNVVFNKKWDNYGYTF
TGCGCCAGCAGCCCCCGCCTGAACGTGGTCTTCAATAAAAAGTGGGATAACTATGGCTACACCTTC
>TRBV29-1|TRBD1|few|TRBJ1-1
CSARRDRHNTEAFF
TGCAGCGCCCGACGGGACAGGCACAACACTGAAGCTTTCTTT